Each of the 24 T cell receptor beta chains below was sequenced from the same sample in a study of cytomegalovirus exposure and HLA in healthy donors. It was with 60 Vbeta and 13 Jbeta primers that the PCR ran. The table came from immunoSEQ multiplex PCR; TCRdb's copy has only in-frame clones and leaves some out. The sample has over 50,000 clones; 65% to 80% are singletons. Specimen: PBMCs. These receptors came from a man aged 35 to 55 in good health and CMV-seropositive.

This clone was seen at least ten times. Here the CDR3 DNA reads TGTGCCAGCAGTTACGGGTACGAGCAGTACTTC. The encoded protein is CASSYGYEQYF. The J gene is TRBJ2-7, the V gene TRBV27; D is uncertain. This CDR3 is 11 amino acids long. Between the trimmed V and J ends, which lost 4 bases and 4 bases, there was a span of 5 bases. Germline V gene lookup returns CDR1 MNHEY and CDR2 SMNVEV (reference sequence).

This clone was counted between two and nine times. This rearrangement joins TRBV19 to TRBJ2-1; 7 bases align to TRBD2. Unmatched junction bases numbered 11, after V lost 10 bases and J lost 5 bases. This CDR3 region has 14 residues. In germline, CDR1 is LNHDA, CDR2 SQIVND (reference sequence). CDR3 DNA: TGTGCCACCAATCGGGGGGTTCGCGACAATGAGCAGTTCTTC. Amino acids: CATNRGVRDNEQFF.

V usage is TRBV14 and J usage is TRBJ2-5; the match to TRBD2 covers 9 bases. Looked up from germline, CDR1 is SGHDN and CDR2 is FVKESK. With 1 base clipped from V and 1 base from J, the junction kept 4 bases outside the gene matches. The CDR3 length is 16 residues. The DNA of the CDR3 is TGTGCCAGCAGCCAAGGAAGACTAGCGGCCCAAGAGACCCAGTACTTC. It codes for CASSQGRLAAQETQYF.

The chain has TRBV5-3 and TRBJ2-3; TRBD1 agrees at 10 bases. TRBV5-3 is noted as an ORF with a role that remains uncertain. CDR3 length equals 21 residues. The junction had 23 bases not matched to a gene; V was cut back by 6 bases and J by 1 base. The CDR3 DNA reads TGTGCCAGAAAACTACGGACAGGGGGGCTATCTACAAACCCCGGCACAGATACGCAGTATTTT. It specifies CARKLRTGGLSTNPGTDTQYF.

This chain joins TRBV18 and TRBJ2-1; TRBD1 matches at 11 bases. The CDR3 is made up of 15 amino acids. Germline V CDR1 and CDR2: KGHSH, LQKENI. Unmatched junction bases numbered 12, after V lost 6 bases and J lost 11 bases. In DNA form, the CDR3 reads TGTGCCAGCTCGCGAACCGGACAGGGGGCCGATAAGCAGTTCTTC. Protein: CASSRTGQGADKQFF.

The chain joins TRBV9 to TRBJ1-1; TRBD1 might be the D (6 bases). CDR1 is SGDLS and CDR2 is YYNGEE in the germline V gene. Trimming took 4 bases from V and 5 from J, leaving 15 bases between them. The CDR3 has 14 residues. CDR3 in amino acids: CASSIGGGNTEAFF. Here the CDR3 DNA reads TGTGCCAGCAGCATCGGGGGGGGCAATACTGAAGCTTTCTTT.

The rearrangement links TRBV29-1 to TRBJ2-5; a weak D match, TRBD2 (6 bases). CDR1 and CDR2 from the germline V gene are SQVTM and ANQGSEA. V was pared by 5 bases and J by 4 bases, with 11 bases between. The CDR3 covers 12 residues. CDR3: CSVRRDGETQYF. CDR3 DNA: TGCAGCGTTAGGAGGGACGGAGAGACCCAGTACTTC.

The genes are TRBV15 and TRBJ2-1, with 9 bases that match TRBD2. The V segment lost 5 bases and the J segment 6 bases; nucleotides outside the gene matches: 23. CDR1 LNHNV and CDR2 YYDKDF come from the germline V gene (reference sequence). The CDR3 totals 20 residues. This CDR3 reads CATSLRAGYSGTSSSNEQFF. CDR3 bases: TGTGCCACCAGCTTGCGGGCAGGGTATTCTGGGACTAGCTCGTCCAATGAGCAGTTCTTC.

The gene calls are TRBV2 and TRBJ1-1; the D gene is possibly TRBD1 (6 bases). The germline V gene encodes CDR1 SNHLY and CDR2 FYNNEI. The length of the CDR3 is 14 residues. Trimming took 4 bases from V and 0 from J, leaving 9 bases between them. This CDR3 is CASSVGGLNTEAFF. The CDR3 nucleotides read TGTGCCAGCAGTGTCGGGGGGCTGAACACTGAAGCTTTCTTT.

The genes are TRBV7-9 and TRBJ2-1, with D possibly TRBD1 on 6 matching bases. The CDR3 has 15 amino acids. V lost 5 bases to trimming and J lost 5 bases, with 16 bases between them. Per the germline V gene, CDR1 is SEHNR and CDR2 is FQNEAQ (reference sequence). CDR3 sequence reads: CASSPRDISNNEQFF. The CDR3 nucleotides are TGTGCCAGCAGCCCCCGGGACATCTCAAACAATGAGCAGTTCTTC. The whole variable domain, remainder taken from reference TRBV7-9 and TRBJ2-1, is DTGVSQNPRHKITKRGQNVTFRCDPISEHNRLYWYRQTLGQGPEFLTYFQNEAQLEKSRLLSDRFSAERPKGSFSTLEIQRTEQGDSAMYLCASSPRDISNNEQFFGPGTRLTVL.

This clone occurred a few times. The V and J genes are TRBV7-2 and TRBJ2-5; weak D call: TRBD2 (5 bases). V dropped 5 bases and J dropped 3 bases, with 13 bases sitting between them. Germline V CDR1 and CDR2: SGHTA, FQGNSA. The CDR3 has 14 residues. The CDR3 reads CASSPRAGEETQYF. The CDR3 bases are TGTGCCAGCAGCCCGAGGGCGGGTGAAGAGACCCAGTACTTC. Looking up the rest from reference TRBV7-2 and TRBJ2-5 gives the full variable domain: GAGVSQSPSNKVTEKGKDVELRCDPISGHTALYWYRQSLGQGLEFLIYFQGNSAPDKSGLPSDRFSAERTGGSVSTLTIQRTQQEDSAVYLCASSPRAGEETQYFGPGTRLLVL.

V is TRBV4-1 and J is TRBJ1-4; TRBD1 might be the D (6 bases). The CDR3 totals 17 residues. The germline gives CDR1 MGHRA, CDR2 YSYEKL. Trimming cost V 0 bases and J 0 bases, with 11 bases left between them. In DNA, the CDR3 is TGCGCCAGCAGCCAAGAGCACAGGGCCTCAACTAATGAAAAACTGTTTTTT. Amino acids: CASSQEHRASTNEKLFF.

Only a few counts were recorded for this clone. The chain combines TRBV6-1 with TRBJ2-5; 13 nucleotides align to TRBD2. V lost 5 bases to trimming and J lost 5 bases; unmatched junction nucleotides: 5. The CDR3 has 15 residues. Germline V gene sequence: CDR1 MNHNS, CDR2 SASEGT. The CDR3 protein is CASSPRGLAGETQYF. Written as DNA, the CDR3 is TGTGCCAGCAGTCCGAGGGGACTAGCGGGGGAGACCCAGTACTTC.

This clone has a single count. V and J are TRBV6-5 and TRBJ1-1, with 7 bases identical to TRBD1. The ends lost 4 bases at V and 6 bases at J; junction bases unmatched: 8. The CDR3 length is 14 residues. In germline, CDR1 is MNHEY, CDR2 SVGAGI. CDR3 coding DNA: TGTGCCAGCAGTTTCCAACAGGGGTCCGCTGAAGCTTTCTTT. This codes for CASSFQQGSAEAFF.

The count of this clone is one. Germline is not matched at one junction end, which may reflect a read error. This chain uses TRBV7-9 with TRBJ1-2; possible D gene TRBD1, 6 bases. Germline V lookup: CDR1 SEHNR, CDR2 FQNEAQ (reference sequence). The CDR3 is made up of 15 amino acids. DNA for the CDR3: TGTGCCAGCAGCTTAGTAAGGGCAGGGGTCTATGGCTACGCCTTC. It specifies CASSLVRAGVYGYAF.

The rearrangement uses TRBV27 and TRBJ1-1; 8 bases align to TRBD1. Germline V gives CDR1 MNHEY, CDR2 SMNVEV (reference sequence). The CDR3 spans 18 residues. Losses at the gene ends were 1 base for V and 1 base for J; bases not matched to a gene: 11. This chain's CDR3 is CASSLLGQGNTRNTEAFF. CDR3 coding DNA: TGTGCCAGCAGTTTATTAGGACAGGGAAACACCCGGAACACTGAAGCTTTCTTT.

This clone was seen a handful of times. The V gene is TRBV6-5, the J gene TRBJ1-3; the D is unclear. V was pared by 5 bases and J by 2 bases, with 13 bases between. Germline CDR1 is MNHEY and CDR2 is SVGAGI. The CDR3 consists of 15 residues. The CDR3 DNA is TGTGCCAGCAGTCGGACGGGGTATACTGGAAACACCATATATTTT. Protein product: CASSRTGYTGNTIYF.

This chain links TRBV7-9 with TRBJ2-2; 8 bases line up with TRBD1. Germline V gene sequence: CDR1 SEHNR, CDR2 FQNEAQ (reference sequence). The CDR3 consists of 14 residues. V trimming: 8 bases; J trimming: 1 base; junction bases outside the gene matches: 3. The CDR3 nucleotides read TGTGCCAGCCCACAGGGGGGGAACACCGGGGAGCTGTTTTTT. Translated: CASPQGGNTGELFF.

This clone has just a few counts. J is TRBJ1-1 and V is TRBV15, with TRBD1 matching over 8 bases. Germline V gives CDR1 LNHNV, CDR2 YYDKDF (reference sequence). The CDR3 totals 14 residues. J lost 5 bases, V lost 3 bases, and 5 bases had no gene match. The CDR3 loop is CATSSGQGLTEAFF. The DNA for the CDR3 is TGTGCCACCAGCAGCGGACAGGGTTTGACTGAAGCTTTCTTT.

The chain couples TRBV5-4 to TRBJ1-6; 10 bases line up with TRBD1. CDR3 length equals 14 residues. The germline V gene has CDR1 SGHNT and CDR2 YYREEE (reference sequence). The V gene end was trimmed by 4 bases and the J gene end by 8 bases; junction bases not matched to a gene: 3. CDR3 coding DNA: TGTGCCAGCAGCGCCGGACAGGGGGATTCACCCCTCCACTTT. Translating it yields CASSAGQGDSPLHF.

The chain links TRBV4-3 to TRBJ2-1; a weak D match, TRBD2 (5 bases). V lost 0 bases, J lost 6 bases, and 12 bases lay in between. CDR3 length: 15 amino acids. Germline CDR1 LGHNA, CDR2 YSLEER. Here the CDR3 DNA reads TGCGCCAGCAGCCAAGATAGGACTCTCTTCAATGAGCAGTTCTTC. It encodes CASSQDRTLFNEQFF.

The chain carries TRBV18 and TRBJ1-4, with D perhaps TRBD1 (6 bases). The germline gives CDR1 KGHSH, CDR2 LQKENI. Trimming stripped 6 bases from V and 0 bases from J, with 11 bases between. There are 15 residues in the CDR3. CDR3 nucleotide sequence: TGTGCCAGCTCCCTAGGGGGTACAACTAATGAAAAACTGTTTTTT. It specifies CASSLGGTTNEKLFF.

The chain joins TRBV11-2 to TRBJ1-3; possible D gene TRBD1, 5 bases. Germline lookup yields CDR1 SGHAT and CDR2 FQNNGV. V was pared by 6 bases and J by 0 bases, with 15 bases between. This CDR3 has 16 residues. CDR3 in amino acids: CASRTRDSSSGNTIYF. The DNA for the CDR3 is TGTGCCAGCAGGACCCGGGACTCAAGCTCTGGAAACACCATATATTTT.

This chain joins TRBV18 and TRBJ2-1; 10 nucleotides match TRBD2. The CDR3 extends over 16 amino acids. The V gene's germline CDR1 is KGHSH and CDR2 LQKENI. After removal of 4 bases from V and 4 bases from J, the junction contained 7 bases not matched to a gene. For the CDR3, the DNA is TGTGCCAGCTCACGAGCTTTAGCGGGAGGATACAATGAGCAGTTCTTC. It yields the protein CASSRALAGGYNEQFF.